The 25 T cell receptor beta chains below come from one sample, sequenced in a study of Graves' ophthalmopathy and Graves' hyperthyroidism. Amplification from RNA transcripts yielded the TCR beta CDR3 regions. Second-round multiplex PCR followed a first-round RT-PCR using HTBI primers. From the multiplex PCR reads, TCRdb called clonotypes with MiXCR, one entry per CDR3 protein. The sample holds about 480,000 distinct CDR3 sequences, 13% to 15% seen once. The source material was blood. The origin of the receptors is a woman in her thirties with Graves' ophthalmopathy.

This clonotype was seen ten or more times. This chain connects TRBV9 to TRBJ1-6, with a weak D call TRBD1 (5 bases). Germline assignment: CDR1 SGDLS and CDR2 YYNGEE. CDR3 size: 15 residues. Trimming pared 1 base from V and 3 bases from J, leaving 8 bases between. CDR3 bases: TGTGCCAGCAGCGTACGACAGATCTATAATTCACCCCTCCACTTT. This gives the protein CASSVRQIYNSPLHF.

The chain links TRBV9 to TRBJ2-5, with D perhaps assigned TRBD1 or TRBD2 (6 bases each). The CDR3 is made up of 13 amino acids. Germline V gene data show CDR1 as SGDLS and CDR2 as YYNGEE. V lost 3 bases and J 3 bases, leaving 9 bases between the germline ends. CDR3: CASSGGAKETQYF. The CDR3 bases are TGTGCCAGCAGCGGGGGGGCCAAAGAGACCCAGTACTTC.

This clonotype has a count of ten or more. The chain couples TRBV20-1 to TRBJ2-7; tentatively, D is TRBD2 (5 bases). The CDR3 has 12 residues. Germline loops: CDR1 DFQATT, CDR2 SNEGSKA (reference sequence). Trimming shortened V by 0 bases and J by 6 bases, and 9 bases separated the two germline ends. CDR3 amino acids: CSARDAGGEQYF. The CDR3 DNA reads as TGCAGTGCTAGAGACGCAGGAGGCGAGCAGTACTTC.

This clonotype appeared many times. CDR3 sequence reads: CASSPKEGSGSLIETQYF. DNA of the CDR3: TGTGCCAGCAGTCCCAAAGAAGGTAGCGGGAGTCTTATAGAGACCCAGTACTTC. This chain joins TRBV27 and TRBJ2-5; 9 positions agree with TRBD2. The CDR3 loop spans 18 amino acids. The germline CDR1 and CDR2 sequences are MNHEY and SMNVEV (reference sequence). The trim removed 5 bases at V and 4 bases at J, leaving 17 bases unmatched.

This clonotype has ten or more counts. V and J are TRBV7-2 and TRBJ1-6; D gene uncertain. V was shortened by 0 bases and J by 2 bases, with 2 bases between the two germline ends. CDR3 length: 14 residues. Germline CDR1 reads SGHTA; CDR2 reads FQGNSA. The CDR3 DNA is TGTGCCAGCAGCTTAGCCCCCTATAATTCACCCCTCCACTTT. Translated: CASSLAPYNSPLHF.

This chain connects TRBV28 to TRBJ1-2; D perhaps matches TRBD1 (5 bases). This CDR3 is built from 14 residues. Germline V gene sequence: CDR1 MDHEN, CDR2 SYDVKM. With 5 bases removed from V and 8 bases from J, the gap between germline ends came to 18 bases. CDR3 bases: TGTGCCAGCAGTGACCCGTCGGGGGGTAGAGGCTACACCTTC. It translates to CASSDPSGGRGYTF.

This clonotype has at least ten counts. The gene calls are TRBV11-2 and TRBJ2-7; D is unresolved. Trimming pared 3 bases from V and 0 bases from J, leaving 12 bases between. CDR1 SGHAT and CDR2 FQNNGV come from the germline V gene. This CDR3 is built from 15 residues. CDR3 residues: CASSFIMGNSYEQYF. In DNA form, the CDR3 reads TGTGCCAGCAGCTTTATAATGGGCAACTCCTACGAGCAGTACTTC.

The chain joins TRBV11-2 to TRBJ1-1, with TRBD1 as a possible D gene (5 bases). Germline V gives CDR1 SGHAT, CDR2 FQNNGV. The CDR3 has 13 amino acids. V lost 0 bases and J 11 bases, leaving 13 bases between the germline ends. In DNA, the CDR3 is TGTGCCAGCAGCTTAGATCCCCCCAGGGAGGCTTTCTTT. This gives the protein CASSLDPPREAFF.

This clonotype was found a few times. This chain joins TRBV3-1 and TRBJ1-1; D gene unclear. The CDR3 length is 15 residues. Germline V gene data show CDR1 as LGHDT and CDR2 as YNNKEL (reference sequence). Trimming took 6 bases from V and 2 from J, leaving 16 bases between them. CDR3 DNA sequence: TGTGCCAGCAGTCCACGGCGACCGATAAACACTGAAGCTTTCTTT. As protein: CASSPRRPINTEAFF.

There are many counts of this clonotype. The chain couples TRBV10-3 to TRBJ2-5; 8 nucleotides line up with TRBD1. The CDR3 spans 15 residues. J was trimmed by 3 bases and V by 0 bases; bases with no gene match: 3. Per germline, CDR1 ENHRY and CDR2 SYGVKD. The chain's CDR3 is CAISESDRVEETQYF. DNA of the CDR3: TGTGCCATCAGTGAGTCGGACAGGGTTGAAGAGACCCAGTACTTC.

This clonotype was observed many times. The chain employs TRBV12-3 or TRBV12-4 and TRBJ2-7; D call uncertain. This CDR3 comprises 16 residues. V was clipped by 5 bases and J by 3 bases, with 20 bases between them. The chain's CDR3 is CASSHYPARPIYEQYF. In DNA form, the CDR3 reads TGTGCCAGCAGTCACTATCCGGCCCGTCCCATCTACGAGCAGTACTTC.

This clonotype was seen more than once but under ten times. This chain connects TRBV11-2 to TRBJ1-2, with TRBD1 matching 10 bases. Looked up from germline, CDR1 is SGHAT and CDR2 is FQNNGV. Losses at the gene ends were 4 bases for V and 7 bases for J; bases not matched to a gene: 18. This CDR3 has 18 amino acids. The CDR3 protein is CASSSPRGVDRGPLGYTF. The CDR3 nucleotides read TGTGCCAGCAGCTCTCCTAGGGGGGTCGACAGGGGGCCTCTTGGCTACACCTTC.

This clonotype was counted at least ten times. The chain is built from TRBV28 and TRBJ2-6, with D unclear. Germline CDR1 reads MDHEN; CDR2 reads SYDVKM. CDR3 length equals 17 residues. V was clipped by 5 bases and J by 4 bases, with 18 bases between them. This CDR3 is CASSPTRSVSGANVLTF. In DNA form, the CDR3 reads TGTGCCAGCAGTCCCACTCGATCGGTATCCGGGGCCAACGTCCTGACTTTC.

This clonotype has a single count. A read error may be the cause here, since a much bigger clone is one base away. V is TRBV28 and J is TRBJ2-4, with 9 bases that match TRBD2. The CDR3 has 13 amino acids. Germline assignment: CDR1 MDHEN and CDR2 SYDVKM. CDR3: CVSSSDLTSGEYF. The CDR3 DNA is TGTGTCAGCAGTTCCGACCTGACTAGCGGAGAGTACTTC.

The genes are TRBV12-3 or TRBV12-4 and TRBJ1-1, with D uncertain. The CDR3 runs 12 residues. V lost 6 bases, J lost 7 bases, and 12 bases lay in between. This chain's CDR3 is CASRSSDDEAFF. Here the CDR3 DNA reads TGTGCCAGCAGGTCCTCAGATGATGAAGCTTTCTTT.

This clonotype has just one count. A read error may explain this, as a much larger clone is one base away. CDR3 sequence reads: CVSSVVGGYGYTF. CDR3 DNA: TGTGTCAGCAGCGTCGTAGGAGGCTATGGCTACACCTTC. The chain has TRBV9 and TRBJ1-2; D gene unclear. This CDR3 comprises 13 residues. Germline CDR1 and CDR2: SGDLS and YYNGEE.

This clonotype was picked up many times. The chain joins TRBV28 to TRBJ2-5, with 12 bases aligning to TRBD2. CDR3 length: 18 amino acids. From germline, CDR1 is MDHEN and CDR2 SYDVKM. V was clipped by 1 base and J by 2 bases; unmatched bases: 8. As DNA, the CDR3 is TGTGCCAGCAGTTTATTTTTGACTAGCGGGGGAGGACAAGAGACCCAGTACTTC. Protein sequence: CASSLFLTSGGGQETQYF.

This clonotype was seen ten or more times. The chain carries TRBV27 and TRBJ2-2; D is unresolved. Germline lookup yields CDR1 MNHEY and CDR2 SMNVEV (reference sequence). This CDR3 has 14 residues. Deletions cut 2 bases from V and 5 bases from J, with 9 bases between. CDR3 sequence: CASSLVARTGELFF. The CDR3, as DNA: TGTGCCAGCAGTTTAGTGGCGAGAACCGGGGAGCTGTTTTTT.

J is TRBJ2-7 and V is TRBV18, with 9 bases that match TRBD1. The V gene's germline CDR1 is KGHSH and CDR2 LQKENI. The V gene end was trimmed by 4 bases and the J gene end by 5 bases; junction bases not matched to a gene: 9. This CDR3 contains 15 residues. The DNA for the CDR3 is TGTGCCAGCTCACGAGGGACAGGGAGGAACCACGAGCAGTACTTC. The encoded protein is CASSRGTGRNHEQYF.

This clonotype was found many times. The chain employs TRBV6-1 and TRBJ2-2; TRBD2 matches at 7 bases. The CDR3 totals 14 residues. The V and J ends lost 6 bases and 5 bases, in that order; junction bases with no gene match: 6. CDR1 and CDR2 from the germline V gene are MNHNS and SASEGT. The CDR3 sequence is CASRGGTSTGELFF. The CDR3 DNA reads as TGTGCCAGCAGGGGAGGGACTTCAACCGGGGAGCTGTTTTTT.

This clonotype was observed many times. The CDR3 sequence is CASTHLGNQPQHF. The CDR3 DNA follows: TGTGCCAGCACCCACCTCGGCAATCAGCCCCAGCATTTT. V and J are TRBV12-3 or TRBV12-4 and TRBJ1-5; D is uncertain. With 7 bases removed from V and 2 bases from J, the gap between germline ends came to 9 bases. CDR3 length equals 13 residues.

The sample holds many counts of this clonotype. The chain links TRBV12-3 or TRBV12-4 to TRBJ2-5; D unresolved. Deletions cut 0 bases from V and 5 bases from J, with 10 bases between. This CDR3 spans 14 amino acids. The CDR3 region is CASSLAQAGETQYF. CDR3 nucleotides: TGTGCCAGCAGTTTAGCGCAGGCCGGGGAGACCCAGTACTTC.

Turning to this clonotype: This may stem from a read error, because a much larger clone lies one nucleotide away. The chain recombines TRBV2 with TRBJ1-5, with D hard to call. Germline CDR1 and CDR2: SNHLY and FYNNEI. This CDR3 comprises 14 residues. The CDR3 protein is CVSSEVQPNQPQHF. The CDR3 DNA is TGTGTCAGCAGTGAGGTACAGCCGAATCAGCCCCAGCATTTT.

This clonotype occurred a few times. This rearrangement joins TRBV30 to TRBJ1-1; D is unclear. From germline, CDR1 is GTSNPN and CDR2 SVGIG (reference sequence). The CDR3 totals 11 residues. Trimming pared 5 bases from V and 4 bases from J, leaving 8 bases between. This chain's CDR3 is CAWFRATEAFF. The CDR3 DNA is TGTGCCTGGTTTCGGGCCACTGAAGCTTTCTTT.

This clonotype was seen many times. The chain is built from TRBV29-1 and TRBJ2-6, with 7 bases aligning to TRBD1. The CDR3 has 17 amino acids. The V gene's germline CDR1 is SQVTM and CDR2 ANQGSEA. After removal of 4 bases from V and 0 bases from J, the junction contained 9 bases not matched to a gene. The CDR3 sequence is CSVALDRVDSGANVLTF. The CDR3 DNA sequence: TGCAGCGTTGCCCTCGACAGGGTGGACTCTGGGGCCAACGTCCTGACTTTC.